This T cell receptor beta chain was identified in a study of T cells after yellow fever vaccination. At the level of the study: When fractions had low cell numbers, they were prepared with SMART-Seq v4 Ultra Low Input.

Germline loops: CDR1 SGHVS, CDR2 FQNEAQ. This CDR3 spans 13 amino acids. Trimming took 3 bases from V and 9 from J; bases not matched to a gene: 3. This clonotype has a count of ten or more. A universal primer site and UMIs were added as TCR cDNA was made by 5'RACE template switching. Using its own MiXCR run on the 5' RACE reads, TCRdb lists one record per CDR3 protein. The data show roughly 320,000 distinct CDR3 sequences, with about 10% seen just once and roughly 3% held by the top ten. The chain is built from TRBV7-8 and TRBJ2-1; 9 bases fit TRBD2. The receptor comes from a man between 18 and 35 years old who received the YFV17D yellow fever vaccine. The source was CD4+ T cells sorted from PBMCs, collected 45 days after the yellow fever booster vaccination. The CDR3 sequence is CASSFSGGSEQFF. The CDR3 DNA sequence: TGTGCCAGCAGCTTTAGCGGGGGTAGTGAGCAGTTCTTC.